One T cell receptor beta chain is described in this entry. The antigen is unknown. Produced via immunoSEQ multiplex PCR; TCRdb's table is partial and in-frame only. The data contain 17,000 or so clones, roughly 87% of them singletons. The record originates from a study of PD-L1 blockade in urothelial cancer. Study in general: Individuals in the cohort had been given 0 to 3 earlier chemotherapy regimens. At 3 weeks (second dose) and 6 weeks after starting treatment, blood was analyzed. Study-wide results and limits: Below-median pretreatment blood TCR clonality was associated with improved progression-free and overall survival.

Pretreatment and on-treatment samples were taken, numbering 1 to 8 per patient. This CDR3 is built from 15 residues. J lost 10 bases, V lost 3 bases, and 14 bases had no gene match. CDR1 and CDR2 from the germline V gene are GTSNPN and SVGIG (reference sequence). The rearrangement uses TRBV30 and TRBJ2-1; 8 nucleotides agree with TRBD1. Sequencing used PBMCs, obtained around atezolizumab (anti-PD-L1) treatment. The source of this sequence is a man aged 50 to 60 with urothelial cancer. The CDR3 loop reads CAWRSGQGTLGEQFF. The CDR3 nucleotides read TGTGCCTGGAGGTCAGGACAGGGAACGTTAGGAGAGCAGTTCTTC.